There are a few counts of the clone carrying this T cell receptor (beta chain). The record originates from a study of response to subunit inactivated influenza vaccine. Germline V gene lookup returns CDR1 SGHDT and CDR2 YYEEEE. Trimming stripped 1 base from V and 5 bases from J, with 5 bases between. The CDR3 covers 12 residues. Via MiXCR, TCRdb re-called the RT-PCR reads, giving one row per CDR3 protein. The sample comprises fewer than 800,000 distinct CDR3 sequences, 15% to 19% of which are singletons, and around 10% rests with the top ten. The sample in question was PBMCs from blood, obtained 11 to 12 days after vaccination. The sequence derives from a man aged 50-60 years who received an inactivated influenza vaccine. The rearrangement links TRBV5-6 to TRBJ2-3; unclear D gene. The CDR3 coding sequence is TGTGCCAGCAGCTTGAGAGTAGATACGCAGTATTTT. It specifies CASSLRVDTQYF.